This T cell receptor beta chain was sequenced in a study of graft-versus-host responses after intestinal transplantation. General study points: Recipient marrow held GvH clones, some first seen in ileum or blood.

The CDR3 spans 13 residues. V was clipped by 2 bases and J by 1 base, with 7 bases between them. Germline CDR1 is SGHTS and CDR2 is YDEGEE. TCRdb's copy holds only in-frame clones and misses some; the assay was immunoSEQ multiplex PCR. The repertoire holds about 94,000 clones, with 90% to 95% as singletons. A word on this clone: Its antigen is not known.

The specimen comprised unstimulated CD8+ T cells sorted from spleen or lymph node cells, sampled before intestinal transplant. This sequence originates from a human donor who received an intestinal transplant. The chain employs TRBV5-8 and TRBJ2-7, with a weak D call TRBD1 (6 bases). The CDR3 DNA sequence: TGTGCCAGCAGCTTCAGGGGTTCCTACGAGCAGTACTTC. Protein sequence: CASSFRGSYEQYF.